Listed below are T cell receptor beta chains from one sample, sequenced in a study of T cell responses to AZD1222 COVID-19 vaccine. The data were produced by immunoSEQ multiplex PCR, yet TCRdb's version contains in-frame clones alone and is incomplete. The table shows fewer than 110,000 clones, with 90% to 95% occurring only once. Sequenced material: peripheral blood, taken on day 0 of AZD1222 vaccination. These receptors were obtained from an adult in good health. Each CDR3 is given with its conserved first and last residue. A D gene is named only where the DNA matches it firmly. Clone size is not always given. Where it is, it says once, few, many or a class for expanded clones.

few	TRBV19	-	TRBJ2-1	CASSIGRLSRDYNEQFF	TGTGCCAGTAGTATTGGACGACTAAGCCGCGATTACAATGAGCAGTTCTTC
-	TRBV9	-	TRBJ2-3	CASSSAPKRGSDTQYF	TGTGCCAGCAGCTCAGCACCCAAAAGGGGTTCAGATACGCAGTATTTT
-	TRBV19	-	TRBJ2-5	CASSQVASAETQYF	TGTGCCAGTAGTCAGGTCGCTAGCGCAGAGACCCAGTACTTC
-	TRBV20-1	TRBD1	TRBJ1-4	CSASKGASGEKLFF	TGCAGTGCGAGTAAGGGGGCATCTGGTGAAAAACTGTTTTTT
-	TRBV10-3	TRBD1	TRBJ2-5	CAIRDNNRGVQETQYF	TGTGCCATCAGGGACAATAACAGGGGCGTCCAAGAGACCCAGTACTTC
-	TRBV7-6	TRBD1	TRBJ1-2	CASSPEDRTGLYGYTF	TGTGCCAGCAGCCCGGAAGATCGGACAGGATTATATGGCTACACCTTC
-	TRBV11-2	-	TRBJ1-2	CASSWGVGDYGYTF	TGTGCCAGCAGCTGGGGGGTGGGAGACTATGGCTACACCTTC
-	TRBV28	-	TRBJ1-1	CASSSLWRGTEAFF	TGTGCCAGCAGCTCCCTGTGGCGCGGGACTGAAGCTTTCTTT
once	TRBV19	TRBD2	TRBJ2-1	CASSIGPPSGGLHNEQFF	TGTGCCAGTAGTATAGGCCCCCCTAGCGGGGGGTTACACAATGAGCAGTTCTTC
-	TRBV5-1	TRBD1	TRBJ1-5	CASSLAGTANQPQHF	TGCGCCAGCAGCTTGGCCGGGACAGCAAATCAGCCCCAGCATTTT